The clone carrying this T cell receptor (beta chain) was picked up many times. Its specificity is unknown. These data belong to a study of CD8 T cells in ankylosing spondylitis. Researchers built TCR beta libraries using quantitative 5'-RACE with molecular barcodes. TCRdb re-called the 5' RACE reads through MiXCR, storing one row per CDR3 protein. The table includes fewer than 550,000 distinct CDR3 sequences, approximately 5% detected once. The ends lost 1 base at V and 4 bases at J; junction bases unmatched: 22. Germline CDR1 reads DFQATT; CDR2 reads SNEGSKA (reference sequence). This CDR3 has 20 residues. Study results and limitations: CD8+ cells made up the disease-linked clones, which were relatively rare in peripheral blood. One TCR beta motif, made up of fewer than 10 highly homologous variants, appeared characteristic of ankylosing spondylitis blood.

The sequencing sample was made of blood, either unsorted or a sorted T cell fraction (not recorded which). J is TRBJ2-3 and V is TRBV20-1; 8 bases are a match to TRBD2. This sequence originates from a male donor with ankylosing spondylitis. The CDR3 is CSARVLPGGRQAGLPDTQYF. In DNA, the CDR3 is TGCAGTGCTAGAGTCCTTCCGGGCGGGAGGCAGGCTGGTTTACCAGATACGCAGTATTTT.